This TCR beta chain is drawn from a study of blood T cell repertoires in COVID-19. The CDR3 has 13 residues. V dropped 8 bases and J dropped 0 bases, with 10 bases sitting between them. Germline V gene lookup returns CDR1 SEHNR and CDR2 FQNEAQ (reference sequence). The method was immunoSEQ multiplex PCR; TCRdb's version includes in-frame clones alone and lacks a portion of them. The top ten clones hold 7% to 10% of a sample with 490,000 or so clones, 80% to 90% of them seen once. This chain connects TRBV7-9 to TRBJ1-2; D not certain. Material: PBMCs or T cells enriched from blood (not recorded which). This clonotype was sampled from a woman aged 55 to 70 who had recovered from COVID-19. The CDR3 reads CASEISPNYGYTF. CDR3 bases: TGTGCCAGCGAAATCAGTCCTAACTATGGCTACACCTTC.